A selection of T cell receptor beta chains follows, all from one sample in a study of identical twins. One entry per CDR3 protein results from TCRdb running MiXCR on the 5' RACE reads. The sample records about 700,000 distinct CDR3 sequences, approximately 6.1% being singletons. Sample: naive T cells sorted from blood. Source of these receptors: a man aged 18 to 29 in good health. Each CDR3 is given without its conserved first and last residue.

ASSQAPPTGELF	TRBV3-1	TRBJ2-2
SVDQGTGIYNEQF	TRBV29-1	TRBJ2-1
ASSPPGNNEQF	TRBV7-2	TRBJ2-1
ASSRALGTEAF	TRBV4-1	TRBJ1-1
ASSPPGAALNQPQH	TRBV28	TRBJ1-5
SARDWTGGNTEAF	TRBV20-1	TRBJ1-1
AIQITNYGYT	TRBV12-3/TRBV12-4	TRBJ1-2
ASIGGRYEQY	TRBV7-9	TRBJ2-7
ASSLESTLNQPQH	TRBV7-6	TRBJ1-5
ASSLSRDGDNEQF	TRBV27	TRBJ2-1
ASSGTSGRLMTDTQY	TRBV2	TRBJ2-3
SVEHGGIGQTQY	TRBV29-1	TRBJ2-5
SADPGLAGYNEQF	TRBV29-1	TRBJ2-1
ASRGTGTEGYT	TRBV25-1	TRBJ1-2
ASSSIGTSPF	TRBV6-5	TRBJ1-1
ASTHSGREGIYNEQF	TRBV7-9	TRBJ2-1
ASSYYSDSWAYGYT	TRBV6-5	TRBJ1-2
ASSSQGTQETQY	TRBV25-1	TRBJ2-5
ASSWDNTDTQY	TRBV12-3/TRBV12-4	TRBJ2-3
ATRQGPSYEQY	TRBV12-3/TRBV12-4	TRBJ2-7
ASSGGSREQY	TRBV9	TRBJ2-7
ASSEGGRGYNEQF	TRBV2	TRBJ2-1